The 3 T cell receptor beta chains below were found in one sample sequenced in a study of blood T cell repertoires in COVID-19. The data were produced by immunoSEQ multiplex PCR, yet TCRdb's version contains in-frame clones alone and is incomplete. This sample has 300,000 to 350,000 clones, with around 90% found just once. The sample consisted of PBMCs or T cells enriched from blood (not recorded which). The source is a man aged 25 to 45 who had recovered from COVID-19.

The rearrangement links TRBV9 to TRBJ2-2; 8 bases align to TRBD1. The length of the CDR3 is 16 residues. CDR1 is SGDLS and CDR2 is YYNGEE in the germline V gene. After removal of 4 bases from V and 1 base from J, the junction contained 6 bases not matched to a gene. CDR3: CASSPRQGKNTGELFF. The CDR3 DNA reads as TGTGCCAGCAGCCCTAGACAGGGGAAGAACACCGGGGAGCTGTTTTTT.

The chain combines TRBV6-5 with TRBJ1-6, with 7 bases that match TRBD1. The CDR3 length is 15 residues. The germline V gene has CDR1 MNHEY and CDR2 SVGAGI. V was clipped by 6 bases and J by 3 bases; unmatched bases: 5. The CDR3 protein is CASSTDRDYNSPLHF. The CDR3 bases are TGTGCCAGCAGCACCGACAGGGACTATAATTCACCCCTCCACTTT.

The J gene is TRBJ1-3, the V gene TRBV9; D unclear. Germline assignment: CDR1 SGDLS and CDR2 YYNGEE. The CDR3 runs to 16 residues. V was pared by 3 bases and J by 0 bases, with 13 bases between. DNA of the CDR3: TGTGCCAGCAGCGCCCCACAGAGTTTCTCTGGAAACACCATATATTTT. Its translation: CASSAPQSFSGNTIYF.